These T cell receptor beta chains were read from a single sample in a study of blood T cell repertoires in COVID-19. TCRdb's copy holds only in-frame clones and misses some; the assay was immunoSEQ multiplex PCR. The table includes 90,000 to 150,000 clones, approximately 83% detected once. Input material: peripheral blood. Receptors originate from a man at least 80 years old with acute or convalescent COVID-19. The CDR3 runs from the conserved cysteine through the conserved F or W. Each record gives: J gene, clone size, V gene, D gene, CDR3 DNA, CDR3 protein. A D gene is named only where the DNA matches it firmly. The size of a clone is reported for some rows only, either as once, few or many, or as a class for expanded clones.

J: TRBJ2-7; size: NA; V: TRBV7-2; D: NA; DNA: TGTGCCAGCAGCTTAGCGCCTTCTAGCGTCTACGAGCAGTACTTC; CDR3: CASSLAPSSVYEQYF
J: TRBJ2-1; size: NA; V: TRBV7-9; D: NA; DNA: TGTGCCAGCAGCGCGACAGATGAGCAGTTCTTC; CDR3: CASSATDEQFF
J: TRBJ2-5; size: once; V: TRBV2; D: NA; DNA: TGTGCCAGCAGTGAAGGCCCTCAGGGGCGGGAGACCCAGTACTTC; CDR3: CASSEGPQGRETQYF
J: TRBJ1-4; size: NA; V: TRBV4-3; D: NA; DNA: TGCGCCAGCAGCCAAGGCGGAAATAATGAAAAACTGTTTTTT; CDR3: CASSQGGNNEKLFF
J: TRBJ2-2; size: few; V: TRBV15; D: NA; DNA: TGTGCCACCAGCAGCGGAGGGAGCACCGGGGAGCTGTTTTTT; CDR3: CATSSGGSTGELFF
J: TRBJ1-5; size: NA; V: TRBV12-3/TRBV12-4; D: TRBD1; DNA: TGTGCCAGCAGTATACAGGGGAGCCAGCCCCAGCATTTT; CDR3: CASSIQGSQPQHF
J: TRBJ1-2; size: NA; V: TRBV5-1; D: NA; DNA: TGCGCCAGCAGCTTGTTCCGGACAGAAATTTCTAACTATGGCTACACCTTC; CDR3: CASSLFRTEISNYGYTF
J: TRBJ2-5; size: NA; V: TRBV5-1; D: TRBD1; DNA: TGCGCCAGCAGCCCTACGACAGGGGGAGAGACCCAGTACTTC; CDR3: CASSPTTGGETQYF
J: TRBJ2-5; size: NA; V: TRBV29-1; D: TRBD2; DNA: TGCAGTTGGGGGAGGGGAGGTGAGACCCAGTACTTC; CDR3: CSWGRGGETQYF
J: TRBJ2-1; size: NA; V: TRBV4-2; D: TRBD1; DNA: TGTGCCAGCAGCCAAGGACAGGGGGGATACAATGAGCAGTTCTTC; CDR3: CASSQGQGGYNEQFF
J: TRBJ2-2; size: NA; V: TRBV10-3; D: TRBD1; DNA: TGTGCCATCAGTCCCCCGACAGGGACCCGGGAGCTGTTTTTT; CDR3: CAISPPTGTRELFF
J: TRBJ1-2; size: NA; V: TRBV5-4; D: TRBD1; DNA: TGTGCCAGCAGCTTGGAGGGACAGGGGTTAGTTGGCTACACCTTC; CDR3: CASSLEGQGLVGYTF
J: TRBJ1-4; size: NA; V: TRBV12-3/TRBV12-4; D: NA; DNA: TGTGCCAGCAGTTTTCCCCAACTCATCCCTTTT; CDR3: CASSFPQLIPF
J: TRBJ1-1; size: NA; V: TRBV6-5; D: NA; DNA: TGTGCCAGCAGTTTCTTAACAGAGAACACTGAAGCTTTCTTT; CDR3: CASSFLTENTEAFF
J: TRBJ1-2; size: NA; V: TRBV7-8; D: TRBD1; DNA: TGTGCCGGCAGCAAAGCCGGGACAGGGAATGGCTACACCTTC; CDR3: CAGSKAGTGNGYTF
J: TRBJ1-5; size: NA; V: TRBV6-2/TRBV6-3; D: NA; DNA: TGTGCCAGCAGTTTTGGGCGCAGGAGCAATCAGCCCCAGCATTTT; CDR3: CASSFGRRSNQPQHF
J: TRBJ2-1; size: NA; V: TRBV10-2; D: NA; DNA: TGCGCCAGCCGGGACATTTACAATGAGCAGTTCTTC; CDR3: CASRDIYNEQFF
J: TRBJ1-6; size: NA; V: TRBV27; D: NA; DNA: TGTGCCAGCAGTCCGGACAGTTATAATTCACCCCTCCACTTT; CDR3: CASSPDSYNSPLHF
J: TRBJ1-2; size: NA; V: TRBV12-3/TRBV12-4; D: TRBD1; DNA: TGTGCCAGCAGTCTGACAGGGGTTGGCTACACCTTC; CDR3: CASSLTGVGYTF
J: TRBJ2-3; size: NA; V: TRBV5-1; D: NA; DNA: TGCGCCAGCAGCGATCAGGGGGGCCCAGATACGCAGTATTTT; CDR3: CASSDQGGPDTQYF
J: TRBJ1-5; size: NA; V: TRBV19; D: TRBD1; DNA: TGTGCCAGTAGGACAGGGGAAGGGTATCAGCCCCAGCATTTT; CDR3: CASRTGEGYQPQHF
J: TRBJ2-3; size: NA; V: TRBV19; D: TRBD2; DNA: TGTGCCAGTAAGAGCGGGGGGGCTTCAGATACGCAGTATTTT; CDR3: CASKSGGASDTQYF
J: TRBJ2-1; size: NA; V: TRBV2; D: NA; DNA: TGTGCCAGCAGCTTACGCCGGGACATCTCCTACAATGAGCAGTTCTTC; CDR3: CASSLRRDISYNEQFF
J: TRBJ1-2; size: NA; V: TRBV7-2; D: NA; DNA: TGTGCCAGCAGCGTTGCCGGGACGGGAGGCCATGGCTACACCTTC; CDR3: CASSVAGTGGHGYTF
J: TRBJ2-7; size: NA; V: TRBV19; D: NA; DNA: TGTGCCAGTAGTATAGCCCATGGGGAGCTCCCATCCTACGAGCAGTACTTC; CDR3: CASSIAHGELPSYEQYF
J: TRBJ2-5; size: NA; V: TRBV5-1; D: TRBD2; DNA: TGCGCCAGCAGCCCAGGACTAGCGGGAGAGACCCAGTACTTC; CDR3: CASSPGLAGETQYF
J: TRBJ1-1; size: NA; V: TRBV11-2; D: NA; DNA: TGTGCCAGCAGCTTAACAGGGCGGGCAGACACTGAAGCTTTCTTT; CDR3: CASSLTGRADTEAFF
J: TRBJ2-7; size: NA; V: TRBV4-3; D: NA; DNA: TGCGCCAGCAGCCAAGATTTTAGGGGTTATGAGCAGTACTTC; CDR3: CASSQDFRGYEQYF
J: TRBJ2-1; size: NA; V: TRBV7-2; D: TRBD2; DNA: TGTGCCAGCAGCTTTGGGCCGGGAGGCAATGAGCAGTTCTTC; CDR3: CASSFGPGGNEQFF
J: TRBJ1-6; size: NA; V: TRBV10-3; D: TRBD1; DNA: TGTGCCACCGCGCGGGACAGTAATAATTCACCCCTCCACTTT; CDR3: CATARDSNNSPLHF
J: TRBJ2-1; size: NA; V: TRBV29-1; D: NA; DNA: TGCAGCGTTGAGGTCTGGAGGCTTGAGCAGTTCTTC; CDR3: CSVEVWRLEQFF
J: TRBJ2-1; size: NA; V: TRBV6-4; D: NA; DNA: TGTGCCAGCAGTGCACAGGAGATGTATGAGCAGTTCTTC; CDR3: CASSAQEMYEQFF
J: TRBJ2-7; size: NA; V: TRBV7-2; D: NA; DNA: TGTGCCAGCAGCGCACAACTATCCAATCCACCAGGGGAGCAGTACTTC; CDR3: CASSAQLSNPPGEQYF
J: TRBJ1-2; size: NA; V: TRBV7-2; D: TRBD1; DNA: TGTGCCAGCAGCTTCGAGGGGGCCCTGATCTATGGCTACACCTTC; CDR3: CASSFEGALIYGYTF
J: TRBJ2-1; size: NA; V: TRBV11-2; D: NA; DNA: TGTGCCAGCAGCTTAGCGGCAGGGCGGAATGAGCAGTTCTTC; CDR3: CASSLAAGRNEQFF
J: TRBJ2-7; size: NA; V: TRBV10-3; D: TRBD1; DNA: TGTGCCATCAGTGAGGGGCAGGGGGCGGTCTACGAGCAGTACTTC; CDR3: CAISEGQGAVYEQYF